The table lists the clone carrying this T cell receptor (beta chain) with a few counts. The entry originates in a study of blood T cell repertoires in COVID-19. V gave up 4 bases and J gave up 1 base, with 16 bases separating them. The CDR3 totals 16 residues. Germline V gene sequence: CDR1 MGHRA, CDR2 YSYEKL. Repertoires were generated with immunoSEQ multiplex PCR, while TCRdb's copy carries only in-frame clones and drops some. This table has approximately 400,000 clones, about 91% appearing once. V usage is TRBV4-1 and J usage is TRBJ1-1, with unresolved D. The receptor's source is a woman between 50 and 59 years old with COVID-19, enrolled during active disease. Sequences were obtained from peripheral blood. CDR3 nucleotide sequence: TGCGCCAGCAGCCGAAGCTTTTTACAGACGAACACTGAAGCTTTCTTT. It codes for CASSRSFLQTNTEAFF.